This T cell receptor (beta chain) is drawn from a study of T cells in Graves' hyperthyroidism and ophthalmopathy (dated by TCRdb to between 2018 and 2021). Regarding the complete study: Peripheral blood was collected at initial diagnosis, before any treatment. In addition, the study compared T-cell repertoires in thyroid tissue and in blood from six Graves' hyperthyroidism patients. According to the paper, TCR Vbeta CDR3 sequencing was carried out on 135 peripheral blood samples, which came from under 50 ophthalmopathy, some 73 hyperthyroidism and about 17 progressor patients. Prospective prediction of ophthalmopathy was tested in an independent validation cohort consisting of some 20 hyperthyroidism patients and 15 to 17 patients who later progressed to ophthalmopathy. Following sampling, methimazole starting at 30 mg daily was given to hyperthyroidism patients, and high-dose intravenous methylprednisolone was given to ophthalmopathy patients. A discovery cohort of around 100 patients, roughly 43 with Graves' ophthalmopathy and 55 to 65 with stable Graves' hyperthyroidism, was used to find distinguishing TCR V-J signatures. The 100 discovery patients were divided at random into training and test sets in a 7:3 ratio.

General study outcomes and caveats: Most expanded thyroid clonotypes (frequency above 0.001) were also detected in blood, a finding suggesting that blood repertoires may reflect thyroid immune responses. Sample size was not statistically predetermined, and investigators were not blinded to group allocation. Ophthalmopathy was separated from stable hyperthyroidism by a 13 V-J signature model, with 87.88% sensitivity and roughly 81% specificity obtained in cross-validation and 80%/75% obtained in testing. During validation, the model predicted progression to ophthalmopathy a median of approximately 6.5 months ahead of onset, with almost 71% sensitivity and less than 85% specificity.

Between the V and J ends, shortened by 4 bases and 8 bases respectively, the junction contains 9 bases. The CDR3 runs 11 residues from the cysteine to the phenylalanine. Solely the CDR3 DNA is kept, with 33 bases framed from the first base. From the germline V gene, CDR1 is SQVTM and CDR2 is ANQGSEA. Hyperthyroidism patients were newly diagnosed, with disease duration under 2 months, and aged 18 to 65 years. Patients with uncontrolled infections, other autoimmune diseases, pregnancy or lactation were excluded. Clinical symptoms, serum thyroxine and TRAb, thyroid ultrasound, and orbital computed tomography formed the basis for the diagnoses. For progressor patients, blood was drawn at the first diagnosis of hyperthyroidism, before any ophthalmopathy symptoms had appeared. PBMCs were separated from about 10 ml of fresh peripheral blood using Ficoll-Paque density gradient centrifugation. Progressor patients were initially diagnosed with Graves' hyperthyroidism and developed ophthalmopathy during follow-up. Total RNA was extracted using Trizol reagent, and RNA quality was assessed on an Agilent 2100 Bioanalyzer.

This clonotype was recorded at least ten times. Its antigen is not yet known. Base-call qualities are not available, and no considerably larger clone is one nucleotide away. The TCR beta CDR3 regions were amplified from the RNA transcripts. A first-round RT-PCR of the TCR CDR3 used the HTBI primer set with the Qiagen OneStep RT-PCR kit. A second multiplex PCR round built the libraries, followed by size selection and purification. Paired-end sequencing of the libraries was performed with 100 bp reads on an Illumina HiSeq2000. The original methods were these. Raw data were processed with SOAPnuke, discarding reads with adapters, uncalled bases, mean Phred below 15, or no exact constant-primer or identifier match. High-quality paired reads were merged using COPE v1.2.5, and each unique nucleotide sequence was defined as a clonotype. MiTCR v1.1 was used to align clonotypes to the IMGT TRBV, TRBD and TRBJ reference segments. The analysis included only V-J combinations with a frequency above 0.0001, which together covered roughly 99% of the repertoires. The TCS score was defined as the ratio of F50 (clonal expansion) to E x V (chaos), calculated using BLOSUM62-based TCRdist between CDR3 peptides within each V-J. Welch's t-statistics and random forest reduced fewer than 600 V-J features to 13, which were used in a naive Bayes classifier (R e1071). Using fastp trimming at Q25 and MiXCR clonotype assembly, TCRdb reanalyzed the public sequencing data and kept in-frame beta chains. Each record represents a unique CDR3 protein, reported with the most common genes and DNA among its rows. The V and J calls, along with clone size, are taken from TCRdb and not from the paper's own processing. In this sample the table shows approximately 600,000 distinct CDR3 sequences, approximately 15% of which occur a single time. Together, the top ten hold under 7% of the sample.

The sample was blood. The sequence came from a woman aged 25 to 45 with Graves' hyperthyroidism that later progressed to Graves' ophthalmopathy. The rearrangement joined TRBV29-1 to TRBJ2-1, with the D gene not confidently named. The sequence in DNA is TGCAGCGTTGTTCTTTTGGATGAGCAGTTCTTC. Its protein product is CSVVLLDEQFF.